This T cell receptor (beta chain) was documented in a study of blood T cell repertoires in COVID-19. Study-level information: Sites across the United States, Italy and Spain contributed samples from acute and convalescent COVID-19.

Seattle-derived patients entered the study during active infection and were followed longitudinally. Source study methods: Estimates of nucleated cell counts were drawn from the amplification of reference gene primers. The table came from immunoSEQ multiplex PCR; TCRdb's copy has only in-frame clones and leaves some out. V, J and clone size derive from that table, while D and trimming were established from the DNA sequence. The repertoire consists of around 310,000 clones, with around 90% occurring once and the leading ten covering more than 0.85%. V was trimmed by 4 bases and J by 4 bases, leaving 14 bases between them. The CDR3 extends over 15 amino acids. Germline assignment: CDR1 ENHRY and CDR2 SYGVKD.

This chain connects TRBV10-3 to TRBJ2-1; D is perhaps TRBD2 (5 bases). What was sequenced was peripheral blood. The TCR sequence derives from a woman in her thirties or forties with COVID-19, enrolled during active disease. The CDR3 coding sequence is TGTGCCATCAGTGTTGACTACCTGGGATACAATGAGCAGTTCTTC. Translation gives CAISVDYLGYNEQFF.